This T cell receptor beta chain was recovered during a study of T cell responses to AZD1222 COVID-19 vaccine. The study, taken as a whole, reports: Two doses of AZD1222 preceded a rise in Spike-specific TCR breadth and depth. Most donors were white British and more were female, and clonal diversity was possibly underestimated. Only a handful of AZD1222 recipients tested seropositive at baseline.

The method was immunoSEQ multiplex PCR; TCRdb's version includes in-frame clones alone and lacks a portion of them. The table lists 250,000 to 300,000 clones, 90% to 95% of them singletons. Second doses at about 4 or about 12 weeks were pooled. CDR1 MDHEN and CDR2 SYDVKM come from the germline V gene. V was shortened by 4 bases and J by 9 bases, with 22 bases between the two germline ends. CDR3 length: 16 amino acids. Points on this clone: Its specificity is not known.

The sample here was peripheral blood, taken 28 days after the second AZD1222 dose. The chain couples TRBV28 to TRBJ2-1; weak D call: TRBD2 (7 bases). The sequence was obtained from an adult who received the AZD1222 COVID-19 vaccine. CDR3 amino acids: CASSSLTEGGPGEQFF. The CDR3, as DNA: TGTGCCAGCAGTTCCTTGACCGAGGGGGGGCCGGGTGAGCAGTTCTTC.